This is a list of T cell receptor beta chains from one sample in a study of TIL therapy for anti-PD-1-resistant metastatic lung cancer. The method was immunoSEQ multiplex PCR; TCRdb's version includes in-frame clones alone and lacks a portion of them. The data show approximately 17,000 clones, with over 60% seen just once and approximately 7.4% held by the top ten. Sequencing used blood, obtained at baseline. Every receptor here comes from a person aged 25 to 85 with non-small cell lung cancer. The CDR3 runs from the conserved cysteine through the conserved F or W. A D gene is named only where the DNA matches it firmly. The size entry is marked missing in some rows and otherwise reads once, few, many or a size class.

V,J,D,size,DNA,CDR3
TRBV6-6,TRBJ1-5,-,once,TGTGCCACCCCTCGGGGCGCGAGCCAGTCCGATCAGCCCCAGCATTTT,CATPRGASQSDQPQHF
TRBV30,TRBJ1-6,-,-,TGTGCCTCGGACGGAGGCTCCTATAATTCACCCCTCCACTTT,CASDGGSYNSPLHF
TRBV28,TRBJ2-5,TRBD2,-,TGTGCCAGCGGCACACTGGGAGTAGCGGGAGTATTGGAGACCCAGTACTTC,CASGTLGVAGVLETQYF
TRBV27,TRBJ2-1,-,-,TGTGCCAGCAGTTTACAACGGACTCCCCCCACCTACAATGAGCAGTTCTTC,CASSLQRTPPTYNEQFF
TRBV7-8,TRBJ1-6,-,few,TGTGCCAGCAGCCTAGGGGGGGATTCACCCCTCCACTTT,CASSLGGDSPLHF
TRBV10-3,TRBJ2-1,TRBD1,-,TGTGCCATCAGCGAGACAGGGGAGGTCAATGAGCAGTTCTTC,CAISETGEVNEQFF
TRBV18,TRBJ1-5,TRBD1,-,TGTGCCAGCTCACCGGGGACAGGTGCAGATCAGCCCCAGCATTTT,CASSPGTGADQPQHF
TRBV19,TRBJ2-7,-,-,TGTGCCAGTAGTTCCGGAATCTACTACGAGCAGTACTTC,CASSSGIYYEQYF
TRBV25-1,TRBJ2-7,TRBD2,-,TGTGCCAGCAGTGGGATGGGGGGGAGCTACGAGCAGTACTTC,CASSGMGGSYEQYF
TRBV7-9,TRBJ2-5,TRBD2,-,TGTGCCAGCAGCCACCGGGTCTCGGGGGGAGAGACCCAGTACTTC,CASSHRVSGGETQYF
TRBV11-2,TRBJ2-5,TRBD2,-,TGTGCCAGCAGCTTTACTAGCGGGAGTAGGGAGACCCAGTACTTC,CASSFTSGSRETQYF
TRBV19,TRBJ1-1,-,-,TGTGCCAGTGCAAAGAACACTGAAGCTTTCTTT,CASAKNTEAFF
TRBV5-1,TRBJ2-1,-,once,TGCGCCAGCAGCTGGAACAGTAACAATGAGCAGTTCTTC,CASSWNSNNEQFF
TRBV7-2,TRBJ1-1,-,once,TGTGCCAGCAGCTTAAGGAAGAACACTGAAGCTTTCTTT,CASSLRKNTEAFF
TRBV5-8,TRBJ2-1,-,-,TGTGCCAGCAGCCTTAATACAGGGCGCGATGAGCAGTTCTTC,CASSLNTGRDEQFF
TRBV5-1,TRBJ2-3,TRBD2,-,TGCGCCAGCAGCCCCCCACTAGCGGGGGGTACAGATACGCAGTATTTT,CASSPPLAGGTDTQYF
TRBV11-3,TRBJ2-7,-,-,TGTGCCAGCAGCTTAGACAGACTGAACGAGCAGTACTTC,CASSLDRLNEQYF
TRBV7-9,TRBJ2-7,-,-,TGTGCCAGCAGCTTAGTAGGGAACGAGCAGTACTTC,CASSLVGNEQYF
TRBV28,TRBJ1-1,-,few,TGTGCCAGCAGTTCGGGGGGGTCTAGGGAAACTTTCTTT,CASSSGGSRETFF
TRBV11-2,TRBJ1-6,-,-,TGTGCCAGCAGCTCTCGGCGCAATTCACCCCTCCACTTT,CASSSRRNSPLHF
TRBV4-3,TRBJ1-4,-,-,TGCGCCAGCAGCCACGGGGTACCGGCCAGATCTAATGAAAAACTGTTTTTT,CASSHGVPARSNEKLFF
TRBV7-2,TRBJ2-1,TRBD2,once,TGTGCCAGCGCCGCCGTTTCAGCGGGAGGTGAGCAGTTCTTC,CASAAVSAGGEQFF
TRBV28,TRBJ1-3,-,-,TGTGCCAGCAGTAGTGGGGGTTTCGGAAATATCGCTGGAAACACCATATATTTT,CASSSGGFGNIAGNTIYF
TRBV11-2,TRBJ1-1,TRBD1,-,TGTGCCAGCAGTCTCAGGGGGGAGAACACTGAAGCTTTCTTT,CASSLRGENTEAFF
TRBV7-9,TRBJ2-1,TRBD2,once,TGTGCCAGCAGCAAACGGGCTAGCGGGACGTACAATGAGCAGTTCTTC,CASSKRASGTYNEQFF
TRBV5-6,TRBJ2-1,-,-,TGTGCCAGCAGCCTCGCGATGGGGGCCCAGAAACACAATGAGCAGTTCTTC,CASSLAMGAQKHNEQFF
TRBV4-2,TRBJ1-2,-,-,TGTGCCAGCAGCCGAAGGGATAACTATGGCTACACCTTC,CASSRRDNYGYTF
TRBV7-6,TRBJ2-3,-,-,TGTGCCAGCAGCTTGCTGGTGGGCAGTGGGTACGGAGATACGCAGTATTTT,CASSLLVGSGYGDTQYF
TRBV30,TRBJ2-2,TRBD2,-,TGTGCCTGGAGTGCAACCCGGACTAGCGGGGGGAACACCGGGGAGCTGTTTTTT,CAWSATRTSGGNTGELFF
TRBV11-2,TRBJ2-6,-,once,TGTGCCAGCAGCCCTTGGGGGATCGCTGGGGCCAACGTCCTGACTTTC,CASSPWGIAGANVLTF
TRBV12-5,TRBJ2-1,-,-,TGTGCTAGTGGTCCCGAGGTGGGAGAGCAGTTCTTC,CASGPEVGEQFF
TRBV11-2,TRBJ2-1,-,-,TGTGCCAGCAGCTTAGGGGTCCTACCCTTGGGGTCTGGGGATGAGCAGTTCTTC,CASSLGVLPLGSGDEQFF
TRBV29-1,TRBJ2-7,-,-,TGCAGCGTTGAAGGTACCTCCTACGAGCAGTACTTC,CSVEGTSYEQYF
TRBV6-5,TRBJ1-6,-,-,TGTGCCAGCAGTTACCACGACGGGGGGCGGAATTCACCCCTCCACTTT,CASSYHDGGRNSPLHF
TRBV7-9,TRBJ1-2,-,-,TGTGCCAGCAGCTTCGGGGAGAGTAGCGGCTACACCTTC,CASSFGESSGYTF